Below, 13 T cell receptor beta chains from the same sample are listed, as sequenced in a study of CD8 T cells in ankylosing spondylitis. TCRdb used MiXCR to reprocess the 5' RACE reads, holding one entry per CDR3 protein. Of approximately 240,000 distinct CDR3 sequences in the sample, 20% to 30% were seen once. Material for sequencing was blood, either unsorted or a sorted T cell fraction (not recorded which). Source of these receptors: a male donor with ankylosing spondylitis or in good health (not recorded which).

This clonotype was seen many times. The V and J genes are TRBV12-3 or TRBV12-4 and TRBJ1-2; D gene unclear. V lost 8 bases and J 3 bases, leaving 10 bases between the germline ends. This CDR3 contains 12 residues. The chain's CDR3 is CASANDYYGYTF. CDR3 DNA sequence: TGTGCCAGCGCCAACGATTACTATGGCTACACCTTC.

This clonotype was counted only a few times. This chain uses TRBV20-1 with TRBJ2-7, with TRBD1 matching over 7 bases. V shed 3 bases, J shed 7 bases, and the junction held 18 bases outside the gene matches. Germline lookup yields CDR1 DFQATT and CDR2 SNEGSKA (reference sequence). The CDR3 is made up of 16 amino acids. CDR3 amino acids: CSASPMTGLSPLEQYF. In DNA form, the CDR3 reads TGCAGTGCTAGTCCCATGACAGGGCTCTCCCCTCTTGAGCAGTACTTC.

This clonotype has just a few counts. The chain employs TRBV28 and TRBJ1-2, with TRBD1 as a possible D gene (6 bases). The germline gives CDR1 MDHEN, CDR2 SYDVKM. This CDR3 has 13 residues. The V end was cut by 6 bases, the J end by 2 bases, with 10 bases between. This chain's CDR3 is CASRDRMNYGYTF. CDR3 nucleotides: TGTGCCAGCAGAGACAGGATGAACTATGGCTACACCTTC.

This clonotype was recorded at least ten times. The chain combines TRBV5-6 with TRBJ1-5; D call uncertain. Trimming took off 3 bases at V and 7 bases at J, with 14 bases between the two ends. The CDR3 consists of 14 residues. Per the germline V gene, CDR1 is SGHDT and CDR2 is YYEEEE. For the CDR3, the DNA is TGTGCCAGCAGCTCGAGAAGTGGAGACCAGCCCCAGCATTTT. This sequence encodes CASSSRSGDQPQHF.

This chain links TRBV20-1 with TRBJ2-1; D unresolved. The V end lost 1 base, the J end lost 8 bases, and 12 bases lay between the germline ends. CDR1 is DFQATT, CDR2 SNEGSKA, per germline (reference sequence). CDR3 length: 13 amino acids. CDR3 amino acids: CSARVRLRDEQFF. DNA of the CDR3: TGCAGTGCTAGAGTACGGCTCCGCGATGAGCAGTTCTTC.

V and J are TRBV29-1 and TRBJ2-5, with TRBD1 matching 8 bases. Germline V CDR1 and CDR2: SQVTM, ANQGSEA. The CDR3 runs to 13 residues. Trimming removed 6 bases from V and 5 bases from J; junction bases left unmatched: 8. The CDR3 here is CSVDRGSGETQYF. For the CDR3, the DNA is TGCAGCGTAGACAGGGGTTCTGGGGAGACCCAGTACTTC.

This clonotype came up many times. The chain uses TRBV20-1 and TRBJ1-1, with 8 positions matching TRBD1. The V and J ends lost 0 bases and 0 bases, in that order; junction bases with no gene match: 12. The CDR3 runs 18 residues. Germline CDR1 and CDR2: DFQATT and SNEGSKA (reference sequence). This chain's CDR3 is CSAREFGVGQDMNTEAFF. The CDR3 DNA reads as TGCAGTGCTAGAGAGTTTGGCGTGGGACAGGACATGAACACTGAAGCTTTCTTT.

This clonotype was picked up many times. V is TRBV29-1 and J is TRBJ2-2, with D possibly TRBD2 on 7 matching bases. Germline loops: CDR1 SQVTM, CDR2 ANQGSEA. V was pared by 4 bases and J by 4 bases, with 19 bases between. CDR3 length equals 16 residues. The DNA of the CDR3 is TGCAGCGTTGGTATTGGGGGGGGGCCGGGCACCGGGGAGCTGTTTTTT. Encoded protein: CSVGIGGGPGTGELFF.

This clonotype has just one count. The chain combines TRBV18 with TRBJ2-7; no clear D. Germline lookup yields CDR1 KGHSH and CDR2 LQKENI. The CDR3 has 12 amino acids. The V gene lost 3 bases and the J gene lost 5 bases, with 8 bases spanning the gap. CDR3 in DNA: TGTGCCAGCTCACCGCTTTCCAACGAGCAGTACTTC. Amino acids: CASSPLSNEQYF.

The chain combines TRBV15 with TRBJ2-1; 9 nucleotides match TRBD1. This CDR3 is 16 amino acids long. V lost 2 bases, J lost 4 bases, and 6 bases stayed unmatched. Germline loops: CDR1 LNHNV, CDR2 YYDKDF (reference sequence). CDR3 residues: CATSRPSGTGYNEQFF. Written as DNA, the CDR3 is TGTGCCACCAGCAGACCATCCGGGACAGGGTACAATGAGCAGTTCTTC.

This clonotype was recorded once. The CDR3 is CASSVPGLEEYEQYF. The CDR3 nucleotides read TGTGCCAGCAGCGTGCCGGGACTAGAGGAGTACGAGCAGTACTTC. J is TRBJ2-7 and V is TRBV7-3, with 8 bases aligning to TRBD2. This CDR3 has 15 amino acids. The J segment lost 4 bases and the V segment lost 5 bases, leaving 10 bases of the junction unmatched. Per the germline V gene, CDR1 is SGHTA and CDR2 is FQGTGA.

The chain recombines TRBV20-1 with TRBJ1-2, with D possibly matching TRBD1 (6 bases). Per germline, CDR1 DFQATT and CDR2 SNEGSKA (reference sequence). There are 12 residues in the CDR3. V gave up 0 bases and J gave up 8 bases, with 10 bases separating them. The CDR3 sequence: CSAREGGQGYTF. The CDR3 DNA reads TGCAGTGCTAGAGAGGGGGGGCAGGGCTACACCTTC.

This clonotype showed up just once. The chain has TRBV9 and TRBJ2-2; the match to TRBD1 covers 7 bases. From germline, CDR1 is SGDLS and CDR2 YYNGEE. Trimming cost V 3 bases and J 6 bases; bases outside gene matches: 8. CDR3 size: 15 residues. In DNA, the CDR3 is TGTGCCAGCAGCGAAACAGGGGTGAGGGCCGGGGAGCTGTTTTTT. It is translated as CASSETGVRAGELFF.